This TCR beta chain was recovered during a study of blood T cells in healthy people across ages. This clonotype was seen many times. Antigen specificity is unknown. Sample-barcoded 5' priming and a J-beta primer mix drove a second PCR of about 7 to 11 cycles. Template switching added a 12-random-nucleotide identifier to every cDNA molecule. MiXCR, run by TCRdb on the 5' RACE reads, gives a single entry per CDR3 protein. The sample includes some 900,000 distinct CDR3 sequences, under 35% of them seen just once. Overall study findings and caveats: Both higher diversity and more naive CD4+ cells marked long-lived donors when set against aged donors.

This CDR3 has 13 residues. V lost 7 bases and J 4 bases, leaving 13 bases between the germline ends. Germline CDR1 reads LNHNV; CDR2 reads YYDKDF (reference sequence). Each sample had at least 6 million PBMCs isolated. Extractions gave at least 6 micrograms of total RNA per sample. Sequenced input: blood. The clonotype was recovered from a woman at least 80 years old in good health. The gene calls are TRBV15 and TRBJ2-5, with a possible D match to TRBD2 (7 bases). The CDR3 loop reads CATTLGGAETQYF. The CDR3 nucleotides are TGTGCCACCACCCTAGGGGGGGCAGAGACCCAGTACTTC. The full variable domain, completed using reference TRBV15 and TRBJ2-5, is DAMVIQNPRYQVTQFGKPVTLSCSQTLNHNVMYWYQQKSSQAPKLLFHYYDKDFNNEADTPDNFQSRRPNTSFCFLDIRSPGLGDTAMYLCATTLGGAETQYFGPGTRLLVL.